These 25 T cell receptor beta chains share one sample of origin, sequenced in a study of T-cell memory formation after mild COVID-19. TCRdb called the 5' RACE reads again in MiXCR, with one record for every CDR3 protein. In the table there are some 410,000 distinct CDR3 sequences, less than 25% of which are singletons. Sequenced material: PBMCs or a T cell subset sorted from them (not recorded which). These receptors were collected from an adult woman who had mild COVID-19 (a few samples of this study predate the infection). Cell type and time point are not known.

The V call is TRBV29-1, the J call TRBJ2-5; D possibly corresponds to TRBD1 (6 bases). Germline V gene sequence: CDR1 SQVTM, CDR2 ANQGSEA. The V gene lost 0 bases and the J gene lost 3 bases, with 14 bases spanning the gap. The CDR3 has 15 residues. The CDR3 region has the DNA TGCAGCGTTGAAGACCCCCTCGGACAGAAAGAGACCCAGTACTTC. Protein: CSVEDPLGQKETQYF.

This clonotype was seen many times. The CDR3 DNA reads TGTGCCAGCAGTTCCCCCCCCTCTGTTGCTTTCTTT. It translates to CASSSPPSVAFF. The chain employs TRBV6-5 and TRBJ1-1; D unclear. This CDR3 comprises 12 residues. The V and J ends lost 4 bases and 11 bases respectively, with 14 bases between them. Germline CDR1 reads MNHEY; CDR2 reads SVGAGI.

There are a few counts of this clonotype. V gene TRBV18 combines with J gene TRBJ1-5; tentative D call: TRBD1 (6 bases). The CDR3 totals 15 residues. Trimming pared 5 bases from V and 2 bases from J, leaving 13 bases between. Germline CDR1 reads KGHSH; CDR2 reads LQKENI. As DNA, the CDR3 is TGTGCCAGCTCAAGTGCACAGGGTCGCAATCAGCCCCAGCATTTT. This translates into CASSSAQGRNQPQHF.

The chain employs TRBV12-3 or TRBV12-4 and TRBJ1-1, with D possibly being TRBD1 (5 bases). Between the trimmed V and J ends, which lost 5 bases and 4 bases, there was a span of 14 bases. The CDR3 has 14 residues. The CDR3 sequence is CASSRRRTCTEAFF. CDR3 in DNA: TGTGCCAGCAGTCGAAGAAGGACATGCACTGAAGCTTTCTTT.

The chain has TRBV11-3 and TRBJ2-3; D could derive from TRBD1 or TRBD2 (6 bases each). V shed 0 bases and J shed 5 bases, with 18 bases lying between them. The germline V gene has CDR1 SGHNT and CDR2 YENEEA. The length of the CDR3 is 17 residues. The CDR3 loop is CASSLEGGNRILDTQYF. The CDR3 bases are TGTGCCAGCAGCTTAGAGGGGGGCAACCGGATCCTAGATACGCAGTATTTT.

This clonotype came up a few times. The chain employs TRBV3-1 and TRBJ2-1, with D tentatively TRBD2 (6 bases). CDR1 and CDR2 from the germline V gene are LGHDT and YNNKEL (reference sequence). This CDR3 contains 13 residues. V was cut by 1 base and J by 8 bases, with 9 bases left in between. CDR3 DNA: TGTGCCAGCAGCCAAGTCCGGGACTATGAGCAGTTCTTC. Translation gives CASSQVRDYEQFF.

This chain joins TRBV7-3 and TRBJ2-7, with D possibly matching TRBD2 (5 bases). CDR1 and CDR2 (germline): SGHTA, FQGTGA. The CDR3 spans 13 residues. V lost 3 bases to trimming and J lost 6 bases, with 12 bases between them. The CDR3 spells CASSFLDSSEQYF. CDR3 coding DNA: TGTGCCAGCAGCTTCCTGGACTCTTCCGAGCAGTACTTC.

Only a few counts were recorded for this clonotype. The V and J genes are TRBV20-1 and TRBJ2-2; 12 bases line up with TRBD2. CDR3 size: 17 residues. The germline V gene encodes CDR1 DFQATT and CDR2 SNEGSKA (reference sequence). J was trimmed by 1 base and V by 6 bases; bases with no gene match: 9. The CDR3, as DNA: TGCAGTGCCTCGACTAGCGGGGGACGGATGAACACCGGGGAGCTGTTTTTT. Amino acid sequence: CSASTSGGRMNTGELFF.

This clonotype has only a few counts. The V call is TRBV5-1, the J call TRBJ2-5; TRBD1 agrees at 8 bases. Losses at the gene ends were 5 bases for V and 4 bases for J; bases not matched to a gene: 7. CDR3 length: 14 residues. CDR1 and CDR2 from the germline V gene are SGHRS and YFSETQ. DNA for the CDR3: TGCGCCAGCAGGAGACGACAGGGGCCAGAGACCCAGTACTTC. Protein sequence: CASRRRQGPETQYF.

The rearrangement joins TRBV29-1 to TRBJ2-1, with D possibly matching TRBD1 (5 bases). V lost 3 bases, J lost 7 bases, and 10 bases lay in between. This CDR3 comprises 12 residues. CDR1 is SQVTM, CDR2 ANQGSEA, per germline. CDR3 in amino acids: CSVDRVGNEQFF. DNA of the CDR3: TGCAGCGTTGACAGGGTTGGGAATGAGCAGTTCTTC.

The chain employs TRBV12-3 or TRBV12-4 and TRBJ2-1; TRBD2 is a possible D gene (5 bases). Trimming pared 5 bases from V and 0 bases from J, leaving 14 bases between. The CDR3 contains 16 residues. The CDR3 protein is CASSRASTSSYNEQFF. The CDR3 DNA reads TGTGCCAGCAGTAGGGCTAGCACGAGCTCCTACAATGAGCAGTTCTTC.

The V call is TRBV20-1, the J call TRBJ1-5, with a weak D call TRBD1 (5 bases). The CDR3 contains 15 residues. V lost 0 bases, J lost 2 bases, and 11 bases lay in between. The germline CDR1 and CDR2 sequences are DFQATT and SNEGSKA (reference sequence). Here the CDR3 DNA reads TGCAGTGCTAGAGAGCGGACGGGGGGCAATCAGCCCCAGCATTTT. The encoded protein is CSARERTGGNQPQHF.

The V gene is TRBV19, the J gene TRBJ2-3; the D gene could be TRBD1 or TRBD2 (6 bases each). The CDR3 is 17 amino acids. V was pared by 3 bases and J by 2 bases, with 18 bases between. Germline CDR1 reads LNHDA; CDR2 reads SQIVND (reference sequence). The CDR3 here is CASSMGAGSLSTDTQYF. CDR3 DNA sequence: TGTGCCAGTAGTATGGGGGCCGGGAGTCTCTCCACAGATACGCAGTATTTT.

The chain carries TRBV5-1 and TRBJ1-6; 11 bases map to TRBD1. J lost 6 bases, V lost 3 bases, and 17 bases had no gene match. Germline CDR1 and CDR2: SGHRS and YFSETQ. This CDR3 is built from 20 residues. The CDR3 sequence is CASSSEVSGQGAMGNSPLHF. The CDR3 DNA reads TGCGCCAGCAGCTCGGAGGTGTCCGGACAGGGGGCGATGGGTAATTCACCCCTCCACTTT.

This clonotype was picked up a small number of times. This rearrangement joins TRBV5-4 to TRBJ2-7; possible D gene TRBD2, 5 bases. Germline V gives CDR1 SGHNT, CDR2 YYREEE (reference sequence). The CDR3 loop spans 16 amino acids. Trimming pared 4 bases from V and 4 bases from J, leaving 21 bases between. The CDR3, as DNA: TGTGCCAGCAGCGCCTACGCGTGGGGAGAGAGTTACGAGCAGTACTTC. This translates into CASSAYAWGESYEQYF.

The rearrangement uses TRBV4-1 and TRBJ2-7, with 11 bases fitting TRBD1. The J segment lost 4 bases and the V segment lost 1 base, leaving 3 bases of the junction unmatched. Germline V gene sequence: CDR1 MGHRA, CDR2 YSYEKL. This CDR3 spans 15 amino acids. CDR3 sequence reads: CASSQGTGGLYEQYF. For the CDR3, the DNA is TGCGCCAGCAGCCAAGGGACAGGGGGCTTATACGAGCAGTACTTC.

This chain links TRBV12-3 or TRBV12-4 with TRBJ2-2; TRBD2 matches 9 bases. The ends lost 4 bases at V and 6 bases at J; junction bases unmatched: 3. The CDR3 has 14 residues. CDR3 region: CASSYSGSPGELFF. The DNA of the CDR3 is TGTGCCAGCAGTTATAGCGGGAGTCCCGGGGAGCTGTTTTTT.

This clonotype was recorded a few times. The CDR3 DNA is TGTGCCAGCAGCGTAGGATCTAACTATGGCTACACCTTC. Amino acids: CASSVGSNYGYTF. This rearrangement joins TRBV9 to TRBJ1-2; D unresolved. Germline CDR1 reads SGDLS; CDR2 reads YYNGEE. CDR3 size: 13 residues. The ends were cut back, 0 bases at V and 0 bases at J, with 3 bases in the middle.

The V and J genes are TRBV20-1 and TRBJ1-1, with 7 bases that match TRBD1. Trimming removed 4 bases from V and 3 bases from J; junction bases left unmatched: 5. The CDR3 has 13 residues. The germline V gene encodes CDR1 DFQATT and CDR2 SNEGSKA (reference sequence). The CDR3 reads CSAIQGIYTEAFF. The CDR3 DNA follows: TGCAGTGCTATACAGGGGATCTACACTGAAGCTTTCTTT.

This clonotype was recorded a few times. This chain uses TRBV7-6 with TRBJ1-1, with D hard to call. The germline CDR1 and CDR2 sequences are SGHVS and FNYEAQ. This CDR3 comprises 12 residues. The V end lost 1 base, the J end lost 7 bases, and 7 bases lay between the germline ends. The CDR3 reads CASSLDGVEAFF. For the CDR3, the DNA is TGTGCCAGCAGCTTAGACGGGGTTGAAGCTTTCTTT.

In its sample, this clonotype was seen a few times. This chain joins TRBV4-2 and TRBJ2-7; possibly TRBD2 for D (6 bases). Trimming removed 0 bases at V and 2 bases at J, with 11 bases between. The CDR3 loop spans 15 amino acids. The V gene's germline CDR1 is LGHNA and CDR2 YNFKEQ. The CDR3 spells CASSQEVAVPYEQYF. For the CDR3, the DNA is TGTGCCAGCAGCCAAGAGGTAGCGGTCCCCTACGAGCAGTACTTC.

In this sample, this clonotype turned up a few times. The gene calls are TRBV7-3 and TRBJ2-3; TRBD2 is a possible D gene (5 bases). The CDR3 is 13 residues long. The ends were cut back, 6 bases at V and 6 bases at J, with 13 bases in the middle. Germline CDR1 reads SGHTA; CDR2 reads FQGTGA. CDR3 loop: CASRKVSGDTQYF. CDR3 nucleotide sequence: TGTGCCAGCAGAAAAGTGTCGGGGGATACGCAGTATTTT.

The chain employs TRBV2 and TRBJ2-6; perhaps TRBD2 as D (5 bases). Germline CDR1 is SNHLY and CDR2 is FYNNEI. The CDR3 extends over 16 amino acids. With 3 bases removed from V and 0 bases from J, the gap between germline ends came to 9 bases. The CDR3 here is CASSEEAVSGANVLTF. CDR3 nucleotide sequence: TGTGCCAGCAGTGAGGAGGCAGTCTCTGGGGCCAACGTCCTGACTTTC.

The chain recombines TRBV20-1 with TRBJ1-5; weak D call: TRBD1 (5 bases). The CDR3 is 14 residues long. V was cut by 3 bases and J by 1 base, with 10 bases left in between. The germline gives CDR1 DFQATT, CDR2 SNEGSKA (reference sequence). The CDR3 protein is CSARFRESNQPQHF. The CDR3 region has the DNA TGCAGTGCTAGGTTCAGGGAGAGCAATCAGCCCCAGCATTTT.

The sample holds a few counts of this clonotype. The CDR3 sequence is CSVDRGNTEAFF. In nucleotides, the CDR3 is TGCAGCGTTGATAGGGGGAACACTGAAGCTTTCTTT. V and J are TRBV29-1 and TRBJ1-1; weak D call: TRBD1 (5 bases). V lost 3 bases and J 1 base, leaving 6 bases between the germline ends. CDR1 SQVTM and CDR2 ANQGSEA come from the germline V gene. CDR3 length equals 12 residues.